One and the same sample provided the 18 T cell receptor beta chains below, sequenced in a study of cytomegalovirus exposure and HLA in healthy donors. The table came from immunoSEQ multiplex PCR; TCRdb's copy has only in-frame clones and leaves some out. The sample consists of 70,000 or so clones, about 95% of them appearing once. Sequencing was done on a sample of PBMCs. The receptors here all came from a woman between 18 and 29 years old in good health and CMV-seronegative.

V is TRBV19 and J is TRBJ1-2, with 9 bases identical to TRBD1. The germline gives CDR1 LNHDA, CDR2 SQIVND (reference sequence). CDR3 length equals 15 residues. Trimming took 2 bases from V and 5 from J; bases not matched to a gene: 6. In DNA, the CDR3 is TGTGCCAGTAGTATAACAGGGGGCGACGGGTATGGCTACACCTTC. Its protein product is CASSITGGDGYGYTF.

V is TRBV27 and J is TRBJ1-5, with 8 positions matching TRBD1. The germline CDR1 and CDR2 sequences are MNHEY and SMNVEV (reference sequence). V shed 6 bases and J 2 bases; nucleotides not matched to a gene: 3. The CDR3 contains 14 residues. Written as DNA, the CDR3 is TGTGCCAGCAGCTCGGGACAGGGCAATCAGCCCCAGCATTTT. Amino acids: CASSSGQGNQPQHF.

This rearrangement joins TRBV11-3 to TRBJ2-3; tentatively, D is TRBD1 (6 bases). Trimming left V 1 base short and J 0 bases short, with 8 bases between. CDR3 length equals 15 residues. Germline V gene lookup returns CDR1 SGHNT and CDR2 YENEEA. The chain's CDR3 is CASSLVGASTDTQYF. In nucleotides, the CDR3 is TGTGCCAGCAGCTTAGTGGGGGCTAGCACAGATACGCAGTATTTT.

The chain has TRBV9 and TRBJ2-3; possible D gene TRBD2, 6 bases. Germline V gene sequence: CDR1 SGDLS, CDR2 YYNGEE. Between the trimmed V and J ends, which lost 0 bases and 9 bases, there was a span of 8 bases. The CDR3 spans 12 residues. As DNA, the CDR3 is TGTGCCAGCAGCGTAGCGGGAGAAACGCAGTATTTT. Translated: CASSVAGETQYF.

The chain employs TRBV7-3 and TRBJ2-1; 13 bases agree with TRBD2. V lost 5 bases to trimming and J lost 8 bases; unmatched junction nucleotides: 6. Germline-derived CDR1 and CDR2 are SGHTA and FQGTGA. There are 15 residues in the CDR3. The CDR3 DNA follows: TGTGCCAGCAGCCCTACTAGCGGGGGGGCAGATGAGCAGTTCTTC. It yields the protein CASSPTSGGADEQFF.

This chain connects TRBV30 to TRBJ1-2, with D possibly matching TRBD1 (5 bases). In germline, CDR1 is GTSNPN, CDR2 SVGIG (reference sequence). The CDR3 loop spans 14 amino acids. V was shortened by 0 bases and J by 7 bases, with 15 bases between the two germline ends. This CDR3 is CAWSVHGGKGGYTF. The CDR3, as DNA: TGTGCCTGGAGTGTACACGGGGGTAAGGGTGGCTACACCTTC.

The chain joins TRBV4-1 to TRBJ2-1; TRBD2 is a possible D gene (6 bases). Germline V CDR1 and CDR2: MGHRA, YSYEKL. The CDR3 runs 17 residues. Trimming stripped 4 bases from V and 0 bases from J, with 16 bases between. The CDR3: CASSLGGVTHSYNEQFF. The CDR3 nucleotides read TGCGCCAGCAGCCTCGGGGGAGTCACTCACTCCTACAATGAGCAGTTCTTC.

This chain's CDR3 is CASSTRLHSNQPQHF. The CDR3 DNA reads as TGTGCCAGCAGTACGCGACTCCATAGCAATCAGCCCCAGCATTTT. The chain links TRBV6-1 to TRBJ1-5; no firm D call. The V gene lost 5 bases and the J gene lost 0 bases, with 11 bases spanning the gap. CDR3 length: 15 residues. Germline V gene lookup returns CDR1 MNHNS and CDR2 SASEGT.

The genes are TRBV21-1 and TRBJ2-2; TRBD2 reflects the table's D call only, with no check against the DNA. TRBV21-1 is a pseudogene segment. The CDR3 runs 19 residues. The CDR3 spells CASSNWDPRGGGTCGELFF. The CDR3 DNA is TGTGCCAGCAGCAACTGGGATCCACGCGGGGGGGGTACCTGCGGGGAGCTGTTTTTT.

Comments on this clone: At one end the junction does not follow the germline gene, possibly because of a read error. The CDR3 bases are TGTGCCAGCAGAGAAGGACAGGGGGTCTATGGCTACACCTTC. It encodes CASREGQGVYGYTF. This chain joins TRBV2 and TRBJ1-2, with 10 bases identical to TRBD1. The CDR3 runs 14 residues. Germline-derived CDR1 and CDR2 are SNHLY and FYNNEI.

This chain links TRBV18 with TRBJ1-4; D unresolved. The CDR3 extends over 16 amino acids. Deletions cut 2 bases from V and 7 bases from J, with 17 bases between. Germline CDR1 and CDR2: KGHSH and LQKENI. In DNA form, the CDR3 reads TGTGCCAGCTCACCAGAAAGGCGGCTGACGGCTGAAAAACTGTTTTTT. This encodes CASSPERRLTAEKLFF.

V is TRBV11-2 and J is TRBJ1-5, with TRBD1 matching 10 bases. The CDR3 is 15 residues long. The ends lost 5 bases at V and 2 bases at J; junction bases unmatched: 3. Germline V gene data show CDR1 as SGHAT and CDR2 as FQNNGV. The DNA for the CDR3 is TGTGCCAGCAGCGTCGGGACAGGGGGCAATCAGCCCCAGCATTTT. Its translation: CASSVGTGGNQPQHF.

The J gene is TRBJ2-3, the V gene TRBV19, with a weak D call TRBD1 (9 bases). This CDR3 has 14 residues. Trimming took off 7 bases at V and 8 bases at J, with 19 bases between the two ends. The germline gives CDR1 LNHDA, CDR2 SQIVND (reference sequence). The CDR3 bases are TGTGCCAGTAATTTCGGGGGGGGACAGGGTACGCAGTATTTT. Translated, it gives CASNFGGGQGTQYF. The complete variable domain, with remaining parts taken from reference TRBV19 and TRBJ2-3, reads DGGITQSPKYLFRKEGQNVTLSCEQNLNHDAMYWYRQDPGQGLRLIYYSQIVNDFQKGDIAEGYSVSREKKESFPLTVTSAQKNPTAFYLCASNFGGGQGTQYFGPGTRLTVL.

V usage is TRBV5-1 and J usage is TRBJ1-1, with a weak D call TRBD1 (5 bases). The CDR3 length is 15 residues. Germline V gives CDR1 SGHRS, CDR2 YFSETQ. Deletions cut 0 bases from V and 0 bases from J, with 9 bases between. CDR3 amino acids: CASSLVGQMNTEAFF. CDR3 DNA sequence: TGCGCCAGCAGCTTGGTCGGACAAATGAACACTGAAGCTTTCTTT. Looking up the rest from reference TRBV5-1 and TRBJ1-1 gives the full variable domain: KAGVTQTPRYLIKTRGQQVTLSCSPISGHRSVSWYQQTPGQGLQFLFEYFSETQRNKGNFPGRFSGRQFSNSRSEMNVSTLELGDSALYLCASSLVGQMNTEAFFGQGTRLTVV.

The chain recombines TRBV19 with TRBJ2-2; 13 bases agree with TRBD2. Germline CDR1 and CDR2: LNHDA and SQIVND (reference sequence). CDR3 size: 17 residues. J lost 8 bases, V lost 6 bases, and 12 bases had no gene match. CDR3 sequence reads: CASRGLAGTRFGGELFF. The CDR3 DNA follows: TGTGCCAGTAGGGGACTAGCGGGGACTCGATTCGGGGGGGAGCTGTTTTTT. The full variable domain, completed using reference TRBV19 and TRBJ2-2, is DGGITQSPKYLFRKEGQNVTLSCEQNLNHDAMYWYRQDPGQGLRLIYYSQIVNDFQKGDIAEGYSVSREKKESFPLTVTSAQKNPTAFYLCASRGLAGTRFGGELFFGEGSRLTVL.

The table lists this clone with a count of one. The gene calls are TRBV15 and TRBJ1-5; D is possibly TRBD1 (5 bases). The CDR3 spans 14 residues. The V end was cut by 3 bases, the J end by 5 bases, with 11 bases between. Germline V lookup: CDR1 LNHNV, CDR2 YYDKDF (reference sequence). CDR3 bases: TGTGCCACCAGCAGTGGGGGGTTCGATCAGCCCCAGCATTTT. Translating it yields CATSSGGFDQPQHF. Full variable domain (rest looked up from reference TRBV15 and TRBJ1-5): DAMVIQNPRYQVTQFGKPVTLSCSQTLNHNVMYWYQQKSSQAPKLLFHYYDKDFNNEADTPDNFQSRRPNTSFCFLDIRSPGLGDTAMYLCATSSGGFDQPQHFGDGTRLSIL.

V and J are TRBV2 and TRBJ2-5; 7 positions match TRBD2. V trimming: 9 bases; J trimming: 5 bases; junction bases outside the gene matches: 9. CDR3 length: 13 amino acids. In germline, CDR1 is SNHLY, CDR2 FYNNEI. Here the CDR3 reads CASLLGGSETQYF. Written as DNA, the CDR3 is TGTGCCAGTCTCCTCGGGGGGAGCGAGACCCAGTACTTC.

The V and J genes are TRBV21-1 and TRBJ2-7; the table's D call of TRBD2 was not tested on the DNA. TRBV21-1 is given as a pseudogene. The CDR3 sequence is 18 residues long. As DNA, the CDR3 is TGTGCCAGCAGCAAGGGACCGGTGGGGGGACGGGCCTCCTACGAGCAGTACTTC. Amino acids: CASSKGPVGGRASYEQYF.